These 9 T cell receptor beta chains were all obtained from the same sample, sequenced in a study of glioma-infiltrating T cells after dendritic cell vaccination. The method was immunoSEQ multiplex PCR; TCRdb's version includes in-frame clones alone and lacks a portion of them. This table holds approximately 50,000 clones, over 75% found once. Time point: after dendritic cell vaccination, including at tumor progression/relapse. The sample consisted of blood, taken after dendritic cell vaccination. The receptors derive from a human donor with glioblastoma.

The chain couples TRBV27 to TRBJ2-2; D gene uncertain. Germline CDR1 MNHEY, CDR2 SMNVEV (reference sequence). The V end lost 5 bases, the J end lost 0 bases, and 4 bases lay between the germline ends. The CDR3 consists of 13 residues. As DNA, the CDR3 is TGTGCCAGCAGTCTCTCGAACACCGGGGAGCTGTTTTTT. Amino acid sequence: CASSLSNTGELFF.

V is TRBV18 and J is TRBJ2-1; 11 positions match TRBD2. With 8 bases clipped from V and 3 bases from J, the junction kept 12 bases outside the gene matches. The germline V gene has CDR1 KGHSH and CDR2 LQKENI. The CDR3 is 17 amino acids. CDR3 protein: CASHSDSGTSGYNEQFF. CDR3 bases: TGTGCCAGCCACAGCGACTCCGGGACTAGCGGCTACAATGAGCAGTTCTTC.

The V gene is TRBV7-9, the J gene TRBJ2-7; 7 nucleotides line up with TRBD2. The CDR3 is made up of 13 amino acids. Germline-derived CDR1 and CDR2 are SEHNR and FQNEAQ (reference sequence). V gave up 5 bases and J gave up 5 bases; unmatched junction bases: 6. CDR3 sequence (DNA): TGTGCCAGCAGCCCGACTAGCCGTGACGAGCAGTACTTC. This sequence encodes CASSPTSRDEQYF.

The chain recombines TRBV5-5 with TRBJ1-4; 7 positions agree with TRBD1. Germline loops: CDR1 SGHKS, CDR2 YYEKEE (reference sequence). With V trimmed by 0 bases and J by 9 bases, 5 bases remained unmatched. The CDR3 consists of 14 residues. The CDR3 loop reads CASSLGQGGKKLFF. The CDR3 nucleotides read TGTGCCAGCAGCTTGGGACAGGGTGGGAAAAAACTGTTTTTT.

This chain joins TRBV28 and TRBJ1-2; TRBD1 matches at 8 bases. Per germline, CDR1 MDHEN and CDR2 SYDVKM. Unmatched junction bases numbered 11, after V lost 4 bases and J lost 7 bases. CDR3 length equals 15 residues. Here the CDR3 reads CASSSSLDRVLGYTF. The CDR3 DNA reads TGTGCCAGCAGTTCCTCCCTGGACAGGGTGCTTGGCTACACCTTC.

The chain carries TRBV5-1 and TRBJ2-2; 12 bases align to TRBD2. The CDR3 spans 18 residues. J gave up 7 bases and V 1 base, and 11 bases lay outside the gene matches. Germline CDR1 SGHRS, CDR2 YFSETQ. The CDR3 region is CASSLRLAGGPDSGELFF. The CDR3 coding sequence is TGCGCCAGCAGCTTGAGGCTAGCGGGAGGGCCTGATAGCGGGGAGCTGTTTTTT.

This chain uses TRBV6-6 with TRBJ1-5; a possible D gene is TRBD1 (5 bases). The CDR3 consists of 12 residues. V lost 8 bases, J lost 6 bases, and 11 bases lay in between. From germline, CDR1 is MNHNY and CDR2 SVGAGI (reference sequence). The CDR3 coding sequence is TGTGCCAGCTGCCCGGGGGGTCAGCCCCAGCATTTT. This sequence encodes CASCPGGQPQHF.

The rearrangement uses TRBV7-9 and TRBJ2-7, with 9 bases identical to TRBD1. The CDR3 sequence is 14 residues long. The V segment lost 4 bases and the J segment 5 bases; nucleotides outside the gene matches: 6. Germline V gives CDR1 SEHNR, CDR2 FQNEAQ (reference sequence). The CDR3 loop is CASSSTGGSNEQYF. Written as DNA, the CDR3 is TGTGCCAGCAGCTCCACAGGGGGCTCGAACGAGCAGTACTTC.

The chain is built from TRBV6-4 and TRBJ2-7; D ambiguous. The germline V gene has CDR1 MRHNA and CDR2 SNTAGT. V lost 4 bases and J lost 6, with 13 bases in between. This CDR3 spans 13 amino acids. CDR3 region: CASSVVPTSEQYF. The CDR3 bases are TGTGCCAGCAGTGTCGTCCCGACAAGCGAGCAGTACTTC.